Listed below are T cell receptor beta chains from one sample, sequenced in a study of T-cell reconstitution after alpha-beta-depleted transplantation in children. TCRdb redid the calling of the PCR reads with MiXCR, one entry per CDR3 protein. Of about a million distinct CDR3 sequences in the sample, about 29% are singletons; the top ten hold about 28%. This specimen was PBMCs, mostly from graft donor cells, taken 360 days after TCRalphabeta/CD19-depleted stem cell transplant. The receptors come from a boy younger than two who had a stem cell transplant for SCID, so the T cells may come from the graft donor. The CDR3 runs from the conserved cysteine through the conserved F or W. The size entry is marked missing in some rows and otherwise reads once, few, many or a size class.

V	size	J	CDR3
TRBV29-1	NA	TRBJ2-7	CSVRTGTGTYEQYF
TRBV12-3/TRBV12-4	NA	TRBJ2-3	CASSRGRQGTDTQYF
TRBV7-2	few	TRBJ2-1	CASSLARGQGTEQFF
TRBV18	few	TRBJ1-2	CASSPWEVPRRGGYTF
TRBV4-1	few	TRBJ2-1	CASSPLTGGTYNEQFF
TRBV5-1	few	TRBJ2-1	CASSLLDRGDEQFF
TRBV7-9	few	TRBJ1-4	CASSLWGNEAWNEKLFF
TRBV5-1	few	TRBJ1-5	CASSLGPEPYSNQPQHF
TRBV3-1	few	TRBJ1-1	CASSQDLLDWSAFF
TRBV18	few	TRBJ1-1	CASKQKPNTEAFF
TRBV5-6	few	TRBJ2-3	CASSLLSGGRTDTQYF
TRBV20-1	few	TRBJ1-1	CSASRQGGNTEAFF
TRBV12-3/TRBV12-4	NA	TRBJ2-3	CASSWGDFTDTQYF
TRBV27	few	TRBJ2-2	CASTRRQGTPGFSGELFF
TRBV5-5	NA	TRBJ2-7	CASSLGRTTGSYEQYF
TRBV5-1	NA	TRBJ2-1	CASSLVGADNEQFF
TRBV28	NA	TRBJ2-1	CASSSADGSYNEQFF
TRBV5-6	NA	TRBJ2-7	CASSLYATYEQYF
TRBV5-1	NA	TRBJ2-3	CASSLDQEPSTDTQYF
TRBV6-5	NA	TRBJ2-7	CASSTSGGHYEQYF
TRBV15	NA	TRBJ2-5	CATSRLAGAQETQYF
TRBV14	few	TRBJ2-3	CASSQKRRPSGSTDTQYF
TRBV7-8	NA	TRBJ1-1	CASSLARQGITEAFF
TRBV9	few	TRBJ2-7	CASSGGVAGGPYEQYF
TRBV6-1	NA	TRBJ1-1	CASRGAWVNTEAFF
TRBV2	few	TRBJ2-7	CASSAAVGEQYF
TRBV20-1	NA	TRBJ2-1	CSARDWGGTGVNEQFF
TRBV29-1	NA	TRBJ1-1	CSVPSENTEAFF
TRBV4-2	NA	TRBJ2-2	CASSQDRWQENTGELFF
TRBV5-1	many	TRBJ2-5	CASSLIQFQETQYF
TRBV6-4	large	TRBJ2-3	CASSGASGGSTDTQYF